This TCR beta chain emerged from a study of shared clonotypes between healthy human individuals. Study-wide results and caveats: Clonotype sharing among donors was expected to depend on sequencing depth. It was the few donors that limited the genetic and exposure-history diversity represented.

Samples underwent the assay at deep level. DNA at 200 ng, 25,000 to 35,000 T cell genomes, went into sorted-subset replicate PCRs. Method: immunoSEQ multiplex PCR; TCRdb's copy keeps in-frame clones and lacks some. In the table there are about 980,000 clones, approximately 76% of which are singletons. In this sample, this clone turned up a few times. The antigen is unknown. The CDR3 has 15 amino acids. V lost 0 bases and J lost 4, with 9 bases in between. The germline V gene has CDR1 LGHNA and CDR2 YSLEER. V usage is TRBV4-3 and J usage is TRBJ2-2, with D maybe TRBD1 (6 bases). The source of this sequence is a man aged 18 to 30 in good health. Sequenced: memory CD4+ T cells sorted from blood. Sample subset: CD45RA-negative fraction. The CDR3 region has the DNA TGCGCCAGCAGCCAAGACCCAGGGGCCACCGGGGAGCTGTTTTTT. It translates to CASSQDPGATGELFF.